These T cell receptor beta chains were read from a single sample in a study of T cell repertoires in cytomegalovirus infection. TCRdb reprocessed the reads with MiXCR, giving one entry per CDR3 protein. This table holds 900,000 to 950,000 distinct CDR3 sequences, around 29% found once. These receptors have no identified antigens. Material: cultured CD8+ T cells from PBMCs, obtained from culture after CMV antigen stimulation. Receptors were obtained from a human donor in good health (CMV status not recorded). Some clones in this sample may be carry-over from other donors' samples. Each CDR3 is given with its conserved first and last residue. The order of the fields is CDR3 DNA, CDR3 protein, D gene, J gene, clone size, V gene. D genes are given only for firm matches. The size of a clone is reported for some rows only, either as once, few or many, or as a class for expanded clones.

TGTGCCAGCGGCCCCCTGCGGGACAATCCCAATAATGAGCAGTTCTTC	CASGPLRDNPNNEQFF	NA	TRBJ2-1	NA	TRBV5-6
TGCGCCAGCAGCCAACATCAGGGGCGCAATGAGCAGTTCTTC	CASSQHQGRNEQFF	NA	TRBJ2-1	few	TRBV4-1
TGTGCCAGCAGCTTAGACAGGCCTCTACCCGATACGCAGTATTTT	CASSLDRPLPDTQYF	NA	TRBJ2-3	many	TRBV7-8
TGTGCCAGCAGCTTAGAGGGGGACAGTCCTGATGAAAAACTGTTTTTT	CASSLEGDSPDEKLFF	TRBD1	TRBJ1-4	few	TRBV7-2
TGTGCCAGCAGCGGGAGGGTGAGGGACGAGCAGTACTTC	CASSGRVRDEQYF	TRBD2	TRBJ2-7	few	TRBV7-9
TGTGCCAGCAGCTCTTCAGGACAGGTGCCCTTTTTGATCCACTTT	CASSSSGQVPFLIHF	TRBD1	TRBJ1-6	NA	TRBV5-3
TGTGCCAGCAGCTTAGGAGGATCCCCCGGAGTTGAGCAGTTCTTC	CASSLGGSPGVEQFF	NA	TRBJ2-1	once	TRBV7-9
TGTGCCAGCAGTTACGGGGCGGACAGGGTTGGCCTAGACAATGAGCAGTTCTTC	CASSYGADRVGLDNEQFF	TRBD1	TRBJ2-1	NA	TRBV6-6
TGTGCCAGCACTTTTAGCGGGGCCAAAAACATTCAGTACTTC	CASTFSGAKNIQYF	TRBD2	TRBJ2-4	NA	TRBV28
TGTGCCAGCAGCACCTTTGGCGGGGGCATCACCGGGGAGCTGTTTTTT	CASSTFGGGITGELFF	NA	TRBJ2-2	few	TRBV7-9
TGTGCCAGCAGCTTAGGGGGGGGAGGAGCTTTCTTT	CASSLGGGGAFF	NA	TRBJ1-1	many	TRBV7-9
TGTGCCAGCAGCTCCAGGCTGCTAGCGGGGGGCCACACAGATACGCAGTATTTT	CASSSRLLAGGHTDTQYF	TRBD2	TRBJ2-3	few	TRBV7-2
TGTGCCACCAGCAGGTCCCATGAGCAGTTCTTC	CATSRSHEQFF	NA	TRBJ2-1	many	TRBV15
TGTGCCAGTCTACAGGGAATGAACACTGAAGCTTTCTTT	CASLQGMNTEAFF	NA	TRBJ1-1	few	TRBV19
TGTGCCAGCAGCTCTTCGACTAGCGGGACATACAATGAGCAGTTCTTC	CASSSSTSGTYNEQFF	TRBD2	TRBJ2-1	few	TRBV11-3
TGTGCCAGCAGTTACGCGGGACAGCAAGAGACCCAGTACTTC	CASSYAGQQETQYF	NA	TRBJ2-5	many	TRBV6-2/TRBV6-3
TGTGCCAGCAGCTCGCTACATGGGCGAGCGATCGCAAACACTGAAGCTTTCTTT	CASSSLHGRAIANTEAFF	NA	TRBJ1-1	few	TRBV7-2
TGTGCCAGCAGGACTAGCGAGAGCTCCTACAATGAGCAGTTCTTC	CASRTSESSYNEQFF	TRBD2	TRBJ2-1	few	TRBV6-5
TGTGCCAGCAGCTTAGATATGGTCAATGAGCAGTTCTTC	CASSLDMVNEQFF	NA	TRBJ2-1	few	TRBV7-9
TGTGCCAGCAGTTACTACAGAGGGGATAACTATGGCTACACCTTC	CASSYYRGDNYGYTF	NA	TRBJ1-2	NA	TRBV6-5
TGTGCCAGCACCCTCGACTCAAATTTCTACAATGAGCAGTTCTTC	CASTLDSNFYNEQFF	NA	TRBJ2-1	few	TRBV7-8
TGTGCCAGCAGCGGGGCTCATGACCGGGACTTAACCTACGAGCAGTACTTC	CASSGAHDRDLTYEQYF	NA	TRBJ2-7	many	TRBV7-9
TGCGCCAGCAGCCAAGGGGTGACGACTAGCTATTACAATGAGCAGTTCTTC	CASSQGVTTSYYNEQFF	TRBD2	TRBJ2-1	NA	TRBV4-1
TGTGCCAGCAGTTACCCCAGACAGGGGGGCTCCTACAATGAGCAGTTCTTC	CASSYPRQGGSYNEQFF	TRBD1	TRBJ2-1	once	TRBV6-6
TGTGCCAGCAGTTTCTCCCCAGGGGGCACCATATATTTT	CASSFSPGGTIYF	TRBD1	TRBJ1-3	few	TRBV12-3/TRBV12-4
TGTGCCAGCAGTTTATTACCCTACTCGGGTGAAAAACTGTTTTTT	CASSLLPYSGEKLFF	NA	TRBJ1-4	NA	TRBV27
TGTGCCAGCAGAACCACAGGGACGGGCTACACCTTC	CASRTTGTGYTF	NA	TRBJ1-2	NA	TRBV6-2/TRBV6-3
TGTGCCAGTATATCTGCTGAAGCTTTCTTT	CASISAEAFF	NA	TRBJ1-1	NA	TRBV19
TGTGCCAGCAGTTTACCCCCACCCCCCCGCCGGGGACACGAAGCCCACCAATCCTACAATGAGCAGTTCTTC	CASSLPPPPRRGHEAHQSYNEQFF	NA	TRBJ2-1	few	TRBV27
TGTGCCATCAGTAGTGGGGGAGCTTCCTACGAGCAGTACTTC	CAISSGGASYEQYF	NA	TRBJ2-7	few	TRBV10-3
TGCAGTGCTAGAAGACTAGCGGAGAGCTCCTACAATGAGCAGTTCTTC	CSARRLAESSYNEQFF	TRBD2	TRBJ2-1	many	TRBV20-1
TGTGCCAGCAGTTACTCGAGGGGGGGCCGGGATGAGCAGTTCTTC	CASSYSRGGRDEQFF	NA	TRBJ2-1	few	TRBV6-2/TRBV6-3
TGTGCCAGCAGCCCTGGGGCTAGCGGTGGTGAGCAGTACTTC	CASSPGASGGEQYF	TRBD2	TRBJ2-7	many	TRBV7-6
TGTGCCAGCAGCCGAAACAGGGGGGGACAAGAGACCCAGTACTTC	CASSRNRGGQETQYF	NA	TRBJ2-5	many	TRBV7-2
TGTGCCAGCAGTGAATTACGGGGGAACTATGGCTACACCTTC	CASSELRGNYGYTF	NA	TRBJ1-2	NA	TRBV6-1
TGTGCCAGCAGCTTAGTAGATCGGGTTGATACGCAGTATTTT	CASSLVDRVDTQYF	NA	TRBJ2-3	NA	TRBV7-2
TGTGCCAGCAGTTTATACCCTAGCGGGGGGGATCCAGATACGCAGTATTTT	CASSLYPSGGDPDTQYF	TRBD2	TRBJ2-3	NA	TRBV27